These 14 T cell receptor beta chains were all obtained from the same sample, sequenced in a study of graft-versus-host responses after intestinal transplantation. Antigens for these TCRs are unknown. Clones were read by immunoSEQ multiplex PCR, and TCRdb kept only the in-frame ones, dropping some. Counted here are more than 75,000 clones, approximately 90% occurring once; the ten biggest clones make up approximately 0.35%. The material sequenced was unstimulated CD4+ T cells sorted from spleen or lymph node cells, taken before transplant. The receptors were sampled from a human donor who was the organ donor for an intestinal transplant.

The chain couples TRBV7-9 to TRBJ2-1; 9 bases are a match to TRBD2. Germline loops: CDR1 SEHNR, CDR2 FQNEAQ (reference sequence). CDR3 length: 13 amino acids. V was pared by 5 bases and J by 6 bases, with 2 bases of the junction left unmatched. The CDR3 is CASSRLAVNEQFF. The CDR3 DNA sequence: TGTGCCAGCAGCCGACTAGCGGTCAATGAGCAGTTCTTC.

This rearrangement joins TRBV5-1 to TRBJ2-7; TRBD2 agrees at 7 bases. Per the germline V gene, CDR1 is SGHRS and CDR2 is YFSETQ. Trimming at V came to 0 bases and at J to 0 bases, leaving 9 bases not matched to a gene. The CDR3 runs 17 residues. The CDR3 coding sequence is TGCGCCAGCAGCTTGGCCTCCTGGCGGGGGAGCTCCTACGAGCAGTACTTC. Its protein is CASSLASWRGSSYEQYF. Drawing the rest from reference TRBV5-1 and TRBJ2-7, the complete variable domain is KAGVTQTPRYLIKTRGQQVTLSCSPISGHRSVSWYQQTPGQGLQFLFEYFSETQRNKGNFPGRFSGRQFSNSRSEMNVSTLELGDSALYLCASSLASWRGSSYEQYFGPGTRLTVT.

The rearrangement joins TRBV19 to TRBJ2-3; 13 positions match TRBD2. Trimming took 7 bases from V and 3 from J; bases not matched to a gene: 7. This CDR3 is 16 amino acids long. Germline V gene sequence: CDR1 LNHDA, CDR2 SQIVND (reference sequence). The CDR3 spells CASKPGTSGTTDTQYF. The CDR3 bases are TGTGCCAGTAAACCTGGGACTAGCGGGACGACAGATACGCAGTATTTT.

CDR3 residues: CASSRGGSEETQYF. CDR3 nucleotides: TGTGCCAGCAGCCGAGGGGGCAGCGAAGAGACCCAGTACTTC. This rearrangement joins TRBV5-4 to TRBJ2-5; 7 bases align to TRBD1. After removal of 4 bases from V and 3 bases from J, the junction contained 6 bases not matched to a gene. There are 14 residues in the CDR3. Germline lookup yields CDR1 SGHNT and CDR2 YYREEE (reference sequence).

The V and J genes are TRBV27 and TRBJ1-1; D gene ambiguous. This CDR3 has 13 residues. Germline CDR1 and CDR2: MNHEY and SMNVEV (reference sequence). Trimming stripped 5 bases from V and 5 bases from J, with 12 bases between. In nucleotides, the CDR3 is TGTGCCAGCAGTCCCTCCAGTATTACTGAAGCTTTCTTT. Its protein product is CASSPSSITEAFF.

The rearrangement links TRBV19 to TRBJ2-3; 10 bases match TRBD2. CDR1 LNHDA and CDR2 SQIVND come from the germline V gene (reference sequence). The V segment lost 9 bases and the J segment 4 bases; nucleotides outside the gene matches: 7. The CDR3 has 14 amino acids. Written as DNA, the CDR3 is TGTGCCAGCGCCGGACTAGCGGCTTCAGATACGCAGTATTTT. It specifies CASAGLAASDTQYF.

The rearrangement links TRBV11-2 to TRBJ2-7; 13 positions match TRBD2. The CDR3 runs to 15 residues. The V gene's germline CDR1 is SGHAT and CDR2 FQNNGV. J was trimmed by 1 base and V by 3 bases; bases with no gene match: 0. The CDR3 sequence: CASSLTSGRSYEQYF. The CDR3 nucleotides are TGTGCCAGCAGCTTGACTAGCGGGAGGTCCTACGAGCAGTACTTC.

CDR3 protein: CASSLALGAGTIQETQYF. The CDR3 DNA reads as TGTGCCAGCAGCTTGGCCCTGGGGGCCGGGACCATTCAAGAGACCCAGTACTTC. J is TRBJ2-5 and V is TRBV11-2; the D gene is possibly TRBD1 (6 bases). CDR3 length equals 18 residues. With 3 bases removed from V and 2 bases from J, the gap between germline ends came to 22 bases. The germline CDR1 and CDR2 sequences are SGHAT and FQNNGV.

V is TRBV25-1 and J is TRBJ1-1; weak D call: TRBD1 (6 bases). CDR1 MGHDK and CDR2 SYGVNS come from the germline V gene. This CDR3 contains 17 residues. V was trimmed by 1 base and J by 0 bases, leaving 15 bases between them. The CDR3: CASSEFSVGQLNTEAFF. In nucleotides, the CDR3 is TGTGCCAGCAGTGAATTTTCAGTTGGACAGCTGAACACTGAAGCTTTCTTT.

The chain couples TRBV6-6 to TRBJ2-5, with D unresolved. Trimming took off 2 bases at V and 4 bases at J, with 5 bases between the two ends. The CDR3 extends over 12 amino acids. Germline V CDR1 and CDR2: MNHNY, SVGAGI (reference sequence). The CDR3, as DNA: TGTGCCAGCAGTTACGATAGAGAGACCCAGTACTTC. Its protein product is CASSYDRETQYF.

V is TRBV10-3 and J is TRBJ2-1; 11 bases are shared with TRBD1. After removal of 0 bases from V and 3 bases from J, the junction contained 1 base not matched to a gene. From germline, CDR1 is ENHRY and CDR2 SYGVKD. The CDR3 contains 16 residues. The chain's CDR3 is CAISESGQGVYNEQFF. DNA for the CDR3: TGTGCCATCAGTGAGTCGGGACAGGGGGTCTACAATGAGCAGTTCTTC.

The chain carries TRBV19 and TRBJ2-1, with 11 positions matching TRBD2. The ends lost 10 bases at V and 4 bases at J; junction bases unmatched: 9. The length of the CDR3 is 15 residues. Germline V gene sequence: CDR1 LNHDA, CDR2 SQIVND (reference sequence). CDR3 region: CATQYGTSGYNEQFF. Written as DNA, the CDR3 is TGTGCCACCCAATACGGGACTAGCGGATACAATGAGCAGTTCTTC. Full variable domain (outside the CDR3, taken from reference TRBV19 and TRBJ2-1): DGGITQSPKYLFRKEGQNVTLSCEQNLNHDAMYWYRQDPGQGLRLIYYSQIVNDFQKGDIAEGYSVSREKKESFPLTVTSAQKNPTAFYLCATQYGTSGYNEQFFGPGTRLTVL.

This clone was observed a single time. This rearrangement joins TRBV19 to TRBJ1-2, with 7 bases lining up with TRBD1. From germline, CDR1 is LNHDA and CDR2 SQIVND (reference sequence). J was trimmed by 5 bases and V by 7 bases; bases with no gene match: 16. The CDR3 length is 16 residues. The chain's CDR3 is CASTTGASRNTYGYTF. CDR3 DNA sequence: TGTGCCAGTACCACAGGGGCCTCCCGGAACACTTATGGCTACACCTTC.

The CDR3 DNA follows: TGCAGTGCTAGAGAACTAGCGGAGCAGTTCTTC. This gives the protein CSARELAEQFF. The chain couples TRBV20-1 to TRBJ2-1; TRBD2 matches at 7 bases. V lost 0 bases, J lost 10 bases, and 0 bases stayed unmatched. This CDR3 has 11 amino acids. Germline V CDR1 and CDR2: DFQATT, SNEGSKA (reference sequence).